Following are 9 T cell receptor beta chains from one sample sequenced in a study of technical replicates of blood from four donors. Using immunoSEQ multiplex PCR, the repertoire was profiled, and TCRdb retains in-frame clones only, with some absent. The sample records tens of thousands of clones, less than 95% being singletons. Sequences were obtained from T cells isolated from PBMCs. The receptors were sampled from a human donor in good health.

This rearrangement joins TRBV18 to TRBJ1-2; TRBD1 agrees at 7 bases. Losses at the gene ends were 0 bases for V and 7 bases for J; bases not matched to a gene: 8. CDR3 size: 15 residues. CDR1 and CDR2 from the germline V gene are KGHSH and LQKENI. The CDR3 DNA follows: TGTGCCAGCTCACCACCTAGAGACAGGGTCGCTGGCTACACCTTC. Protein product: CASSPPRDRVAGYTF.

CDR3 sequence: CASSQGTGFNEQFF. In DNA form, the CDR3 reads TGTGCCAGCAGCCAGGGGACAGGCTTCAATGAGCAGTTCTTC. J is TRBJ2-1 and V is TRBV7-9; 8 positions match TRBD1. J was trimmed by 6 bases and V by 5 bases; bases with no gene match: 6. The CDR3 is 14 residues long. Germline V gene lookup returns CDR1 SEHNR and CDR2 FQNEAQ (reference sequence).

The chain recombines TRBV6-5 with TRBJ1-5, with D unclear. Germline V gene data show CDR1 as MNHEY and CDR2 as SVGAGI. The V end lost 6 bases, the J end lost 1 base, and 10 bases lay between the germline ends. The length of the CDR3 is 14 residues. The CDR3 DNA is TGTGCCAGCAGCCTGGCGGGCAGCAATCAGCCCCAGCATTTT. Translated, it gives CASSLAGSNQPQHF.

This chain uses TRBV6-6 with TRBJ2-5; D perhaps matches TRBD1 (5 bases). CDR3 length: 14 amino acids. In germline, CDR1 is MNHNY, CDR2 SVGAGI (reference sequence). Trimming removed 2 bases at V and 5 bases at J, with 12 bases between. The DNA of the CDR3 is TGTGCCAGCAGTTACGAAGGGGAAGGGGAGACCCAGTACTTC. Residues: CASSYEGEGETQYF.

The chain uses TRBV15 and TRBJ1-5; D is ambiguous. There are 18 residues in the CDR3. The germline V gene encodes CDR1 LNHNV and CDR2 YYDKDF (reference sequence). V lost 0 bases, J lost 0 bases, and 15 bases lay in between. The CDR3 DNA reads TGTGCCACCAGCAGAGAGTGGTCGAGAAAGTATAGCAATCAGCCCCAGCATTTT. Translated: CATSREWSRKYSNQPQHF.

DNA for the CDR3: TGCGCCAGCAGCTTAAGGGGGCGATCCTACGAGCAGTACTTC. Translating gives CASSLRGRSYEQYF. The V gene is TRBV5-1, the J gene TRBJ2-7; TRBD1 matches 7 bases. CDR1 is SGHRS and CDR2 is YFSETQ in the germline V gene. V gave up 2 bases and J gave up 1 base; unmatched junction bases: 3. This CDR3 has 14 amino acids.

V gene TRBV7-6 combines with J gene TRBJ1-1; possibly TRBD1 for D (5 bases). This CDR3 is built from 13 residues. Looked up from germline, CDR1 is SGHVS and CDR2 is FNYEAQ. Trimming took 1 base from V and 6 from J, leaving 9 bases between them. The CDR3 region has the DNA TGTGCCAGCAGCTTAGTGGGGCAGCCTGAAGCTTTCTTT. It specifies CASSLVGQPEAFF.

The count of this clone is one. The chain links TRBV7-6 to TRBJ2-1; tentative D call: TRBD2 (7 bases). The CDR3 has 15 amino acids. CDR1 is SGHVS, CDR2 FNYEAQ, per germline. The ends were cut back, 5 bases at V and 7 bases at J, with 18 bases in the middle. The DNA for the CDR3 is TGTGCCAGCAGCCCTTGGGAAGGGAGGGGGAATGAGCAGTTCTTC. Translation: CASSPWEGRGNEQFF.

The chain links TRBV10-3 to TRBJ1-2; TRBD1 aligns across 8 bases. This CDR3 spans 15 amino acids. V dropped 5 bases and J dropped 2; count of bases not matched to a gene: 7. Germline V lookup: CDR1 ENHRY, CDR2 SYGVKD. The CDR3 region is CAISQGTGGNYGYTF. The CDR3, as DNA: TGTGCCATCAGTCAGGGGACAGGTGGGAACTATGGCTACACCTTC.